The clone carrying this T cell receptor (beta chain) has a handful of counts. Its antigen is not identified. ViraFEST used viral peptide pools to expand antigen-specific CD4+ T cells before sequencing. With more than 9 days of culture completed, CD4+ T cells were isolated. Prior SARS-CoV-2 infection was absent in the vaccine recipients, as shown by negative nucleocapsid antibodies. V was shortened by 0 bases and J by 8 bases, with 11 bases between the two germline ends. Germline V CDR1 and CDR2: GTSNPN, SVGIG (reference sequence). The CDR3 totals 14 residues. These data belong to a study of vaccination effects on CD4 cells after COVID-19. Study-wide points: Researchers reported few convalescent patients and no early post-infection timepoints in the study.

Generated by immunoSEQ multiplex PCR, the TCRdb table keeps only in-frame clones and is missing some. This sample carries more than 20,000 clones, 65% to 80% of them seen once, and the ten largest clones take over 9%. The genes are TRBV30 and TRBJ1-6, with D possibly matching TRBD1 (5 bases). This clonotype was sampled from a human donor who received a COVID-19 vaccine. The input for sequencing was CD4+ T cells from PBMCs cultured with HCoV-NL63 spike peptides, taken before COVID-19 vaccination. In DNA, the CDR3 is TGTGCCTGGAGTGTAGGGGAGGGTTATTCACCCCTCCACTTT. Translation gives CAWSVGEGYSPLHF.